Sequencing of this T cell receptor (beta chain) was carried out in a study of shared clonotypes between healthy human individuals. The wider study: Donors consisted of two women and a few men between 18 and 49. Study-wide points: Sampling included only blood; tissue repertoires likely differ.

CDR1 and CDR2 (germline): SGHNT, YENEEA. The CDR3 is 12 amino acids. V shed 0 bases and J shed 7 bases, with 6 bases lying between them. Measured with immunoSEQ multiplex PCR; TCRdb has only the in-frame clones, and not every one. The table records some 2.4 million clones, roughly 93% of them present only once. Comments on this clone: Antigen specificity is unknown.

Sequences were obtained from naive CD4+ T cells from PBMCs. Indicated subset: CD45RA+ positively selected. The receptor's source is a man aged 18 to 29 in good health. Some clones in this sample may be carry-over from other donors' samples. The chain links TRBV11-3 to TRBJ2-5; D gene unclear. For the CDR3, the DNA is TGTGCCAGCAGCTTAGATCGCGGGACCCAGTACTTC. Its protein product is CASSLDRGTQYF.